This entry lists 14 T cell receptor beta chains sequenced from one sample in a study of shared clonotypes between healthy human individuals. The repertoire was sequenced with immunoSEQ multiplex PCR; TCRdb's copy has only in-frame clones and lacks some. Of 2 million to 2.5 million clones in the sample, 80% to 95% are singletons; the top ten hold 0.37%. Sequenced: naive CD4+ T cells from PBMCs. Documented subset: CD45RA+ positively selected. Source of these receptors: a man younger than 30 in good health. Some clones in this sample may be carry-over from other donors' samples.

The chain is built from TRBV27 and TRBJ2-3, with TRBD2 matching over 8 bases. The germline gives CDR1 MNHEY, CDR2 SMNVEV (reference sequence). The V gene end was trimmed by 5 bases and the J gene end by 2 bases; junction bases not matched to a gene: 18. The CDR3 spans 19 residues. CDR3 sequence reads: CASSPRSIHSGTTTDTQYF. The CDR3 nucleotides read TGTGCCAGCAGTCCTCGTAGCATTCATAGCGGGACGACCACAGATACGCAGTATTTT.

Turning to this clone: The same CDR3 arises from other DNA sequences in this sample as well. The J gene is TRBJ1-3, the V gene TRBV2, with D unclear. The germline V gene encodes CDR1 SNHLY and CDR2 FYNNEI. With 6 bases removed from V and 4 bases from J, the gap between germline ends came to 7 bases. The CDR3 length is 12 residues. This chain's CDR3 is CASSDSGNTIYF. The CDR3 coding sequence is TGTGCCAGCAGCGACTCCGGAAACACCATATATTTT.

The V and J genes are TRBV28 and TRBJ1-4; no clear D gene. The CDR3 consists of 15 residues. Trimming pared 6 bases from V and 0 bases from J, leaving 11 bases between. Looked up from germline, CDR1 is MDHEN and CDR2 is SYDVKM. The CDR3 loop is CASSATDTTNEKLFF. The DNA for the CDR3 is TGTGCCAGCAGCGCTACAGACACAACTAATGAAAAACTGTTTTTT.

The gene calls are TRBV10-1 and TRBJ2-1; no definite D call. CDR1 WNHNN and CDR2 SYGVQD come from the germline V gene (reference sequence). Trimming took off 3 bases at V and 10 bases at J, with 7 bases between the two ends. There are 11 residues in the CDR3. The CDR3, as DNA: TGCGCCAGCAGTGATTCCGAGGAGCAGTTCTTC. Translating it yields CASSDSEEQFF.

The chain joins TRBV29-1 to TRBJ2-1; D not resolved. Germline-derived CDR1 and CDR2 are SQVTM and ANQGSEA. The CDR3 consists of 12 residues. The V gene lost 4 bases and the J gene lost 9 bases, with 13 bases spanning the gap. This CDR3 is CSVGYSPGEQFF. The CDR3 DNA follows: TGCAGCGTTGGGTACAGCCCAGGTGAGCAGTTCTTC.

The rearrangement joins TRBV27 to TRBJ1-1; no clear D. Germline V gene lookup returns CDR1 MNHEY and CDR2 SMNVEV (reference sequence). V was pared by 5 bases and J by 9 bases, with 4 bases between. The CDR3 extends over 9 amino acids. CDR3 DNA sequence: TGTGCCAGCAGTCCTAAAGCTTTCTTT. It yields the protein CASSPKAFF.

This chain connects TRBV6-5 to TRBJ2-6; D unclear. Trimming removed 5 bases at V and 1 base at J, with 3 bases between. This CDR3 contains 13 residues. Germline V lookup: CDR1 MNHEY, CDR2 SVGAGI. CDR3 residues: CASSQSGANVLTF. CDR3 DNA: TGTGCCAGCAGTCAATCTGGGGCCAACGTCCTGACTTTC.

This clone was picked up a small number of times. CDR3 protein: CASSLVSPNTEAFF. For the CDR3, the DNA is TGTGCCAGCAGCTTAGTTAGTCCAAACACTGAAGCTTTCTTT. The chain carries TRBV11-2 and TRBJ1-1, with unresolved D. This CDR3 contains 14 residues. Trimming pared 1 base from V and 2 bases from J, leaving 8 bases between. Per the germline V gene, CDR1 is SGHAT and CDR2 is FQNNGV.

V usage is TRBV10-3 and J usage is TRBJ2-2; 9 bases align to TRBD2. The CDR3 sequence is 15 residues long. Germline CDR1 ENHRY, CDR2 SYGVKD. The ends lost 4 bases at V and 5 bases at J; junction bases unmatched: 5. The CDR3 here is CAISAAGGPTGELFF. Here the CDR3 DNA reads TGTGCCATCAGTGCAGCGGGAGGACCTACCGGGGAGCTGTTTTTT.

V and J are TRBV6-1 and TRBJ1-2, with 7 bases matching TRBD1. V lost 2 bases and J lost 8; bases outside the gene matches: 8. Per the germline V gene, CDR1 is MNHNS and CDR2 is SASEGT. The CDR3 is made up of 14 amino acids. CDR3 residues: CASSEQWQGEGYTF. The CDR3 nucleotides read TGTGCCAGCAGTGAACAATGGCAGGGGGAAGGCTACACCTTC.

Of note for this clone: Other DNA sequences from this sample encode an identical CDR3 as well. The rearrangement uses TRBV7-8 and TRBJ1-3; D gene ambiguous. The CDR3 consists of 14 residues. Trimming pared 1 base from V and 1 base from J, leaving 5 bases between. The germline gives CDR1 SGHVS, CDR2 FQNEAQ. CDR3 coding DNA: TGTGCCAGCAGCTTAGTGGGTTCTGGAAACACCATATATTTT. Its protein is CASSLVGSGNTIYF.

CDR3 DNA: TGTGCCATCCCTGGGACCCGCCAGGGCTATGGCTACACCTTC. This codes for CAIPGTRQGYGYTF. The genes are TRBV10-3 and TRBJ1-2; weak D call: TRBD1 (5 bases). The germline CDR1 and CDR2 sequences are ENHRY and SYGVKD. This CDR3 has 14 amino acids. V gave up 8 bases and J gave up 4 bases, with 17 bases separating them.

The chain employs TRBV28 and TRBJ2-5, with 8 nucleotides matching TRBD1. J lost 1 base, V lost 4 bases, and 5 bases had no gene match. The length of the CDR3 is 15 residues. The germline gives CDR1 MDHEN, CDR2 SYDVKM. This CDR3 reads CASSSAGQGQETQYF. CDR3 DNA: TGTGCCAGCAGTTCAGCCGGACAGGGCCAAGAGACCCAGTACTTC.

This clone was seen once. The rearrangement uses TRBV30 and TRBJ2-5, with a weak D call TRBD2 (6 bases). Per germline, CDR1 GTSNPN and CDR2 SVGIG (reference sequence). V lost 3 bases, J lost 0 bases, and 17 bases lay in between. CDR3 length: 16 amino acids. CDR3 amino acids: CAWSFSPGLYQETQYF. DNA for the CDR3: TGTGCCTGGAGCTTCTCCCCGGGACTGTACCAAGAGACCCAGTACTTC. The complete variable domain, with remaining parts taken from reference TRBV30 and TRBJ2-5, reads SQTIHQWPATLVQPVGSPLSLECTVEGTSNPNLYWYRQAAGRGLQLLFYSVGIGQISSEVPQNLSASRPQDRQFILSSKKLLLSDSGFYLCAWSFSPGLYQETQYFGPGTRLLVL.